Included here is one TCR beta chain sequence, with context. What it binds is unknown. cDNA synthesis used the whole RNA isolate, giving expressed TCRB sequences. This table comes from immunoSEQ multiplex PCR, and its TCRdb copy is limited to in-frame clones, with some not included. The table records under 400,000 clones, roughly 12% of them present only once. Trimming removed 7 bases from V and 0 bases from J; junction bases left unmatched: 1. This CDR3 region has 12 residues. Germline lookup yields CDR1 SQVTM and CDR2 ANQGSEA. This sample is part of a study of beta chain features in type 1 diabetes. Across the whole study: The study found patients and healthy donors alike in age, gender and cell yields. Study-wide points: Researchers reported that naive, central memory and Treg TCRB repertoires appeared more similar in patients than in healthy donors.

A sort by CD45RO/CCR7/CD25/CD127/CD95/CD27 yielded CD4+ naive, central memory, regulatory and stem cell-like memory cells. V and J are TRBV29-1 and TRBJ2-7; TRBD1 agrees at 9 bases. This TCR was recovered from a man younger than 35 in good health. The sample taken for sequencing was naive CD4+ T cells from blood. The CDR3 sequence: CSGQGGSYEQYF. The CDR3 nucleotides read TGCAGCGGACAGGGGGGCTCCTACGAGCAGTACTTC.